This is a list of T cell receptor beta chains from one sample in a study of cytomegalovirus exposure and HLA in healthy donors. Clones were sequenced by immunoSEQ multiplex PCR, and TCRdb holds only the in-frame ones, with some missing. The table records around 230,000 clones, roughly 87% of them present only once. The specimen was PBMCs. The receptors stem from a middle-aged man in good health and CMV-seropositive. Both conserved end residues are trimmed from each CDR3. Each record gives: CDR3 protein, clone size, V gene, J gene. Not every row has a clone size; where given, it reads once, few, many or a size class.

CDR3aa: ASSDGGSSYNEQF
abundance: once
v_gene: TRBV10-1
j_gene: TRBJ2-1

CDR3aa: ASSHIDRGPYNEQF
abundance: -
v_gene: TRBV23-1
j_gene: TRBJ2-1

CDR3aa: ASSRQGNTGELF
abundance: -
v_gene: TRBV19
j_gene: TRBJ2-2

CDR3aa: ASSIRDRLNQPQH
abundance: few
v_gene: TRBV19
j_gene: TRBJ1-5

CDR3aa: SVETGGNTGELF
abundance: -
v_gene: TRBV29-1
j_gene: TRBJ2-2

CDR3aa: AISAPPTGLNYGYT
abundance: -
v_gene: TRBV10-3
j_gene: TRBJ1-2

CDR3aa: ASSYRGGGIDEQY
abundance: few
v_gene: TRBV6-5
j_gene: TRBJ2-7

CDR3aa: ASSPTTNSGANVLT
abundance: -
v_gene: TRBV27
j_gene: TRBJ2-6

CDR3aa: ASSSDYSGDEQF
abundance: -
v_gene: TRBV5-1
j_gene: TRBJ2-1

CDR3aa: SVVLATYEQY
abundance: -
v_gene: TRBV29-1
j_gene: TRBJ2-7

CDR3aa: ASSRGQEINYGYT
abundance: -
v_gene: TRBV5-8
j_gene: TRBJ1-2

CDR3aa: ASSIAGGSTDTQY
abundance: -
v_gene: TRBV6-1
j_gene: TRBJ2-3

CDR3aa: ASSEGQGGEKLF
abundance: -
v_gene: TRBV6-1
j_gene: TRBJ1-4

CDR3aa: ASSYEGGGTQY
abundance: few
v_gene: TRBV27
j_gene: TRBJ2-5

CDR3aa: ASGLVIWGESATDTQY
abundance: -
v_gene: TRBV12-5
j_gene: TRBJ2-3

CDR3aa: ASSPTDRIDQPQH
abundance: -
v_gene: TRBV7-2
j_gene: TRBJ1-5

CDR3aa: ASRASWSTDTQY
abundance: -
v_gene: TRBV27
j_gene: TRBJ2-3

CDR3aa: ASSLDPWNRVGNTEAF
abundance: -
v_gene: TRBV7-8
j_gene: TRBJ1-1

CDR3aa: ASSLGRGTSYEQY
abundance: -
v_gene: TRBV7-9
j_gene: TRBJ2-7

CDR3aa: ASSTPGRREQF
abundance: -
v_gene: TRBV6-5
j_gene: TRBJ2-1

CDR3aa: ASSYGASGDNEQF
abundance: -
v_gene: TRBV27
j_gene: TRBJ2-1

CDR3aa: ASSEEQGFYEQY
abundance: -
v_gene: TRBV6-1
j_gene: TRBJ2-7

CDR3aa: ASSSLRTVRGQPQH
abundance: -
v_gene: TRBV5-6
j_gene: TRBJ1-5

CDR3aa: ASSTWTQRNTGELF
abundance: -
v_gene: TRBV27
j_gene: TRBJ2-2

CDR3aa: ASSVADTQY
abundance: -
v_gene: TRBV2
j_gene: TRBJ2-3

CDR3aa: ASSRAGAAYGYT
abundance: -
v_gene: TRBV6-1
j_gene: TRBJ1-2

CDR3aa: ASSVWGEETQY
abundance: once
v_gene: TRBV2
j_gene: TRBJ2-5

CDR3aa: ASSYRPDTLYNEQF
abundance: -
v_gene: TRBV6-5
j_gene: TRBJ2-1

CDR3aa: ASSQAGGILNTEAF
abundance: -
v_gene: TRBV19
j_gene: TRBJ1-1

CDR3aa: ASSEFYGISYEQY
abundance: -
v_gene: TRBV6-1
j_gene: TRBJ2-7

CDR3aa: AWRGRRGVVTEAF
abundance: -
v_gene: TRBV30
j_gene: TRBJ1-1

CDR3aa: ASSLSGRGTDTQY
abundance: -
v_gene: TRBV27
j_gene: TRBJ2-3

CDR3aa: ASSLSVVRLDGYT
abundance: -
v_gene: TRBV28
j_gene: TRBJ1-2

CDR3aa: SAPTLPGYT
abundance: -
v_gene: TRBV20-1
j_gene: TRBJ1-2

CDR3aa: ASSQGPPNTEAF
abundance: -
v_gene: TRBV4-1
j_gene: TRBJ1-1

CDR3aa: ASRSTSGAKSSYNEQF
abundance: -
v_gene: TRBV27
j_gene: TRBJ2-1

CDR3aa: ASSLVQGNTGELF
abundance: -
v_gene: TRBV7-6
j_gene: TRBJ2-2

CDR3aa: ASSQDQGAGGYT
abundance: -
v_gene: TRBV4-1
j_gene: TRBJ1-2

CDR3aa: ASSQVGYTQY
abundance: once
v_gene: TRBV14
j_gene: TRBJ2-3